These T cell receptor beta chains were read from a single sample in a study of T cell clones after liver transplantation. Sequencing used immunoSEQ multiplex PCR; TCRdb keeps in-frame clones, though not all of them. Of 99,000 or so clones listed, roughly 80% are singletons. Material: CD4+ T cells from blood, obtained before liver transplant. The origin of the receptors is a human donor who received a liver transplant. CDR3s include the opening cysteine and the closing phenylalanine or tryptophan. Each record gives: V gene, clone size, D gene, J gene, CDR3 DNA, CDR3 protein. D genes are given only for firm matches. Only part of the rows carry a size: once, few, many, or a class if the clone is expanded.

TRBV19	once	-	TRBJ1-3	TGTGCCAGTAGTCCAGAGACGTCTGGAAACACCATATATTTT	CASSPETSGNTIYF
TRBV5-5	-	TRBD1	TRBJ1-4	TGTGCCAGCCGCGGGACAGGGGGTGAAAAACTGTTTTTT	CASRGTGGEKLFF
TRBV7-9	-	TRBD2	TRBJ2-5	TGTGCCAGCAGCTCCCTCTCGGGGGGGGGCCAAGAGACCCAGTACTTC	CASSSLSGGGQETQYF
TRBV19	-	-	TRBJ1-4	TGTGCCAGTAGTCCGCAGGGGTTGTCAGGTGAAAAACTGTTTTTT	CASSPQGLSGEKLFF
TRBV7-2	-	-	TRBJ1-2	TGTGCCAGCAGCTTAAGGGACACAAACTATGGCTACACCTTC	CASSLRDTNYGYTF
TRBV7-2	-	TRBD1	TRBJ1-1	TGTGCCAGCAGCTTAGAACCACAGGGGGCGAGGACTGAAGCTTTCTTT	CASSLEPQGARTEAFF
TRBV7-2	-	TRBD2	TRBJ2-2	TGTGCCAGCAGCTTGGGACTAAATACCGGGGAGCTGTTTTTT	CASSLGLNTGELFF
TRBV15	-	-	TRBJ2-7	TGTGCCACCAGCAGAGGGGGACTCCACGCCTACGAGCAGTACTTC	CATSRGGLHAYEQYF
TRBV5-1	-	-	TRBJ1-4	TGCGCCAGCAGCCGTGGACAGCGGGTCGGCGAAAAACTGTTTTTT	CASSRGQRVGEKLFF
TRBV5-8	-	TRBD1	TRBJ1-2	TGTGCCAGCAGCTCAAGACAGGGGGCTAACTATGGCTACACCTTC	CASSSRQGANYGYTF
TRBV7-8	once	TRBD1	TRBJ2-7	TGTGCCAGCAGCTTAAGAGTACAGGGGGCCACCTACGAGCAGTACTTC	CASSLRVQGATYEQYF
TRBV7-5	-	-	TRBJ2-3	TGTGTCAGAAGCCGGGGGTCTTTGCGGCCTAGCACAGATACGCAGTATTTT	CVRSRGSLRPSTDTQYF
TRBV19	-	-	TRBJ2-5	TGTGCCAGTACCAAGATAGACGGGCTGGGGGAGACCCAGTACTTC	CASTKIDGLGETQYF
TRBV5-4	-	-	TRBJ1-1	TGTGCCAGCTGTAGATCCGGGAACACTGAAGCTTTCTTT	CASCRSGNTEAFF
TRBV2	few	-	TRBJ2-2	TGTGCCAGCAGTGAGAGAAGGGGGAACACCGGGGAGCTGTTTTTT	CASSERRGNTGELFF
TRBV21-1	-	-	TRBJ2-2	TGTGCCAGCAGCCCGTGGGGACAGGGTGTCGACACCGGGGAGCTGTTTTTT	CASSPWGQGVDTGELFF
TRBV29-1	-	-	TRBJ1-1	TGCAGCTACTCACAGGGATCGAACACTGAAGCTTTCTTT	CSYSQGSNTEAFF
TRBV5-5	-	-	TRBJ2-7	TGTGCCAGCAGCCAGGGACCACTCTCCTACGAGCAGTACTTC	CASSQGPLSYEQYF
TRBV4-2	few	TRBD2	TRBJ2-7	TGTGCCAGCAGCCAAGATTACGGGGGGGAGGGCGTGTACGAGCAGTACTTC	CASSQDYGGEGVYEQYF
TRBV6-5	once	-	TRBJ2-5	TGTGCCAGCAGTCTTGTGGGGGGGCGACAAGAGACCCAGTACTTC	CASSLVGGRQETQYF
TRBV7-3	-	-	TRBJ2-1	TGTGCCAGCAGCTTAATAAGTATGGCAGGGGACTCTGATTACAATGAGCAGTTCTTC	CASSLISMAGDSDYNEQFF
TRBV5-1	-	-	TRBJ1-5	TGCGCCAGCAGCTGGCGTGGGGGGTTTGGACAGCCCCAGCATTTT	CASSWRGGFGQPQHF
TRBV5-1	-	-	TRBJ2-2	TGCGCCAGCAGCTCCGTAACAGGGTCGGGCACCGGGGAGCTGTTTTTT	CASSSVTGSGTGELFF
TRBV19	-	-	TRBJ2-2	TGTGCCAGTAGAAGGTACCCCGGGGAGCTGTTTTTT	CASRRYPGELFF
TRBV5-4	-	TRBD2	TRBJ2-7	TGTGCCAGCAGCCCAGATACTAGCGGAAACTACGAGCAGTACTTC	CASSPDTSGNYEQYF
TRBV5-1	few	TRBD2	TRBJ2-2	TGCGCCAGCAGCCCCGAGCGGGGAACGAACACCGGGGAGCTGTTTTTT	CASSPERGTNTGELFF
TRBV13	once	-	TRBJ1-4	TGTGCCAGCAGCTTACAGGGGTCTTGGGGCAGGGCTGGTCCAGCAACTAATGAAAAACTGTTTTTT	CASSLQGSWGRAGPATNEKLFF
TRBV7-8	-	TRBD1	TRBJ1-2	TGTGCCAGCAGCCCGGACAGGGACCGTGGCTACACCTTC	CASSPDRDRGYTF
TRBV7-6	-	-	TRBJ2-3	TGTGCCAGCAGCTTGAGTCGGGGGGCCACAGATACGCAGTATTTT	CASSLSRGATDTQYF
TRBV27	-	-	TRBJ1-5	TGTGCCAGCAGCTTCCGGGAAAATAGCAATCAGCCCCAGCATTTT	CASSFRENSNQPQHF